What follows is one T cell receptor beta chain and its context. Which antigen it targets is not known. Base qualities are missing; no much larger clone stands one base away. CDR1 and CDR2, looked up from the germline V gene, are SGHVS and FNYEAQ. V is clipped by 5 bases and J by 0 bases, and the sequence between their germline boundaries is 16 bases long. The CDR3 numbers 16 residues from cysteine through phenylalanine. The CDR3 DNA has 48 bases and is translated from base 1. These data come from a study of T cell clones after liver transplantation (dated by TCRdb to between 2017 and 2020). Background on the whole study: The samples were obtained from ITN030ST, a randomized trial that attempted immunosuppression withdrawal within 2 years after liver transplantation. The subjects received no induction therapy and were kept on standard immunosuppression until randomization at 12-24 months post-transplant. A cohort of 8 liver transplant recipients was studied, of whom 3 were classified as tolerant and 5 as non-tolerant. Third party-reactive TCRbeta sequences were also identified from pre-transplant MLRs to serve as an antigen-independent comparator for donor-reactive sequences. Tolerance was defined as complete withdrawal of immunosuppression for at least one year without a rise in liver enzymes beyond twice the upper limit of normal. After a pre-transplant mixed lymphocyte reaction, TCRbeta sequencing was used to pinpoint donor-reactive T cell clones, which were subsequently tracked in post-transplant blood. Three of the eight recipients were HCV-positive; the others were transplanted for non-autoimmune, non-viral indications. Blood samples were collected pre-transplant, pre-randomization before withdrawal, and post-randomization after either complete withdrawal or failed withdrawal. Broad study findings and their caveats: The decline in donor-reactive sequences exceeded the decline in third party-reactive sequences, suggesting partial antigen-specific deletion that was unrelated to withdrawal success. Low numbers of available donor cells limited the measurable donor-reactive repertoire in a couple of subjects. Without allograft tissue specimens, donor-reactive T cells may have migrated into the graft rather than being deleted. When repertoire turnover was accounted for, significantly reduced detection of donor-reactive sequences was found in 7 of 8 subjects for CD4 and in 8 of 8 subjects for CD8. Circulating donor-reactive CD4 TCRbeta sequences fell significantly post-transplant in 5 of 8 subjects, irrespective of tolerance or HCV status. The conclusions were considered preliminary, being limited by small, heterogeneous patient numbers and non-standardized post-transplant time points.

The sample's time point label is to be understood as: pre-transplant. Unstimulated PBMCs, after thawing, were stained for CD3, CD4 and CD8 and then FACS-sorted into CD3+CD4+ and CD3+CD8+ populations. All 8 studied subjects were randomized to immunosuppression withdrawal. The Qiagen DNeasy Blood and Tissue Kit was used for genomic DNA isolation. High-throughput TCRbeta CDR3 sequencing of frozen genomic DNA was performed by immunoSEQ, including PCR amplification, mapping, bias correction and internal controls. Per the authors' processing: Productive rearrangements were kept, and unique TCRbeta sequences were defined by CDR3 nucleotide sequence plus V and J gene. Donor-reactive sequences required at least 5-fold expansion in CFSE-low cells versus unstimulated pre-transplant cells and at least 0.01% frequency. To ensure at least 90% detection power, minimum frequency thresholds were set for each subject based on that subject's lowest-template unstimulated sample. Jensen-Shannon divergence between the top 1000 TCRbeta sequences after and before transplant was used to measure repertoire turnover. Changes in detection of donor-reactive sequences were assessed with two-sided Fisher's exact tests. The clones in this table, taken by TCRdb from immuneACCESS, are in-frame only. Not every clone is retained; where verified, under half of the shortfall comes from an unresolved V gene, and the cause of the rest is unknown. From that table come the V and J calls and clone size; the DNA was used to work out D and trimming. For this sample there are over 50,000 clones; 65% to 85% appear just once. The ten largest clones add up to around 8.7% of the sample.

The receptor was derived from a human donor who received a liver transplant. This sample comprised CD4+ T cells from blood, obtained before liver transplant. This chain joins TRBV7-6 to TRBJ1-1, with TRBD1 tentatively as D gene (5 bases match). The CDR3 region has the sequence CASSPRLGRVNTEAFF. The DNA reads as follows: TGTGCCAGCAGCCCGCGTTTGGGCAGGGTGAACACTGAAGCTTTCTTT.